The clone carrying this TCR beta chain has a handful of counts. Its specificity is unknown. J was trimmed by 5 bases and V by 4 bases; bases with no gene match: 11. Germline V gene sequence: CDR1 MNHEY, CDR2 SMNVEV (reference sequence). The CDR3 extends over 17 amino acids. This record belongs to a study of cytomegalovirus exposure and HLA in healthy donors. Study-level results: What a later analysis showed was that several of the most significant clusters appeared linked to common viral pathogens.

PCR primers comprised 60 Vbeta and 13 Jbeta primers. Clones were read by immunoSEQ multiplex PCR, and TCRdb kept only the in-frame ones, dropping some. The sample has 110,000 to 150,000 clones, over 60% seen once. Sequencing was done on a sample of PBMCs. The receptor's source is a woman in her forties or fifties in good health and CMV-seronegative. The chain employs TRBV27 and TRBJ2-5; 12 bases line up with TRBD2. The CDR3 protein is CASSSTSSGGARETQYF. The DNA of the CDR3 is TGTGCCAGCAGTTCTACCTCTAGCGGGGGGGCCCGGGAGACCCAGTACTTC.